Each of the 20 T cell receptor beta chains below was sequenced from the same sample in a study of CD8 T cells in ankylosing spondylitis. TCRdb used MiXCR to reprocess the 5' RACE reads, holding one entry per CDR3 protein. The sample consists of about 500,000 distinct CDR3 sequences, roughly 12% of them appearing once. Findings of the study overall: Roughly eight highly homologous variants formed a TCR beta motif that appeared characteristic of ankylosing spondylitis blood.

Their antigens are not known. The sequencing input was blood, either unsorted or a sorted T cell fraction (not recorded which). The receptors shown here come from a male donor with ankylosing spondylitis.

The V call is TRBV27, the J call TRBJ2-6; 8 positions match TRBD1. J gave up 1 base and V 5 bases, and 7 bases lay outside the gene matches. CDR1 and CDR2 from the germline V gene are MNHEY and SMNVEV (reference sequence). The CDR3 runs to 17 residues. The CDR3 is CASSRLTGVSGANVLTF. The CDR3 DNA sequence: TGTGCCAGCAGTCGATTGACAGGGGTTTCTGGGGCCAACGTCCTGACTTTC.

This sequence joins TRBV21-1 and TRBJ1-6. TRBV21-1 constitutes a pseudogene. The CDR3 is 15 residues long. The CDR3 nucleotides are TGTGCCAGCAGCAAAGCCGGCCCAGGCTTTTCACCCCTCCACTTT. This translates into CASSKAGPGFSPLHF.

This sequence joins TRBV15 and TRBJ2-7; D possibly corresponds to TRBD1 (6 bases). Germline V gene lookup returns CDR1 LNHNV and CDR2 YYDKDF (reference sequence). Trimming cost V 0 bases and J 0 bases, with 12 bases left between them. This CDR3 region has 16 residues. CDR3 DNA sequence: TGTGCCACCAGCAGAGATTATGGGGGCCCCTCCTACGAGCAGTACTTC. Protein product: CATSRDYGGPSYEQYF.

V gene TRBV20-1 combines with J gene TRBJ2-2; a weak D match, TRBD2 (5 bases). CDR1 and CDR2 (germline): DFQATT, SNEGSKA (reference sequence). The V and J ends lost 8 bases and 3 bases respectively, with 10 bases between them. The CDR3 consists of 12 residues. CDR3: CSSGHYTGELFF. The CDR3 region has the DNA TGCAGTAGCGGTCATTACACCGGGGAGCTGTTTTTT.

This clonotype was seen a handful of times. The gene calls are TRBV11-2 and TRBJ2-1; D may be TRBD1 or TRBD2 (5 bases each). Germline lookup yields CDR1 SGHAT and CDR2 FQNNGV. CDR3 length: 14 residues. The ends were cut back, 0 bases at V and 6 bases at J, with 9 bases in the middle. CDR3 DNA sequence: TGTGCCAGCAGCTTAGATGGGGGATTCAATGAGCAGTTCTTC. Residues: CASSLDGGFNEQFF. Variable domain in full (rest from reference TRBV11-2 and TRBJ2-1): EAGVAQSPRYKIIEKRQSVAFWCNPISGHATLYWYQQILGQGPKLLIQFQNNGVVDDSQLPKDRFSAERLKGVDSTLKIQPAKLEDSAVYLCASSLDGGFNEQFFGPGTRLTVL.

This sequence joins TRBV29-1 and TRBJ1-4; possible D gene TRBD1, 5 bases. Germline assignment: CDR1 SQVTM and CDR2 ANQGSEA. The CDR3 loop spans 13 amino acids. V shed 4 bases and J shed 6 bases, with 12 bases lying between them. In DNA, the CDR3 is TGCAGCGTTGGGAAGGGGACCGATGAAAAACTGTTTTTT. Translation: CSVGKGTDEKLFF.

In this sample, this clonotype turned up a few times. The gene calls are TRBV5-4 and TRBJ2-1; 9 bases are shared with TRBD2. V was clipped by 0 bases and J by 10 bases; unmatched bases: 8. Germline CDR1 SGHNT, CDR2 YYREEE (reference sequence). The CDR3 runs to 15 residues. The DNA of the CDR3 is TGTGCCAGCAGCTTGGGGGGTAGCGGGAGATGGGAGCAGTTCTTC. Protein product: CASSLGGSGRWEQFF.

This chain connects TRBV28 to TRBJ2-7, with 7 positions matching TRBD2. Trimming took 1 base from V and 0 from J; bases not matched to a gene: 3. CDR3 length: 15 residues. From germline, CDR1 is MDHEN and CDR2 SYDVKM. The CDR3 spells CASSLYSSGSYEQYV. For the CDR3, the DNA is TGTGCCAGCAGTTTATATTCTAGCGGCTCCTACGAGCAGTACGTC.

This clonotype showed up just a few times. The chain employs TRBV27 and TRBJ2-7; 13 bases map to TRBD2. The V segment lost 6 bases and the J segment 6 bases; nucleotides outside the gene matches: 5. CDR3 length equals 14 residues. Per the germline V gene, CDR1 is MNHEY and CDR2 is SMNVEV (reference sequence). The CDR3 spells CASSRTSGSSEQYF. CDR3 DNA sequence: TGTGCCAGCAGCCGGACTAGCGGGAGCAGCGAGCAGTACTTC.

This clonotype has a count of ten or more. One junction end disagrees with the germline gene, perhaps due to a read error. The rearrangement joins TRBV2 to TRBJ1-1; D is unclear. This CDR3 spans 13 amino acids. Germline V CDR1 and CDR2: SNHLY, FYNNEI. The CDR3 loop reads CASSEGRNTEAFF. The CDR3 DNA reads TGCGCCAGCAGTGAGGGAAGGAACACTGAAGCTTTCTTT.

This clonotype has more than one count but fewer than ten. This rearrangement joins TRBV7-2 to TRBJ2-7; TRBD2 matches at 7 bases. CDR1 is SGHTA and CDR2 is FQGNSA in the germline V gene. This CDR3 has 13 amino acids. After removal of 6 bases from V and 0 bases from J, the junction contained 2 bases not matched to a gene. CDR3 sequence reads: CASRLATSYEQYF. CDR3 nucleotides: TGTGCCAGCAGACTAGCGACCTCCTACGAGCAGTACTTC.

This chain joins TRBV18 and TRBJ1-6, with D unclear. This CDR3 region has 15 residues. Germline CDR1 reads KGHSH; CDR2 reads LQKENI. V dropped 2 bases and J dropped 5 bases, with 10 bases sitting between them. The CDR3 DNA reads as TGTGCCAGCTCACCAATGACTCCGGATAATTCACCCCTCCACTTT. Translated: CASSPMTPDNSPLHF. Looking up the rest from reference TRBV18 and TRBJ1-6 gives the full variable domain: NAGVMQNPRHLVRRRGQEARLRCSPMKGHSHVYWYRQLPEEGLKFMVYLQKENIIDESGMPKERFSAEFPKEGPSILRIQQVVRGDSAAYFCASSPMTPDNSPLHFGNGTRLTVT.

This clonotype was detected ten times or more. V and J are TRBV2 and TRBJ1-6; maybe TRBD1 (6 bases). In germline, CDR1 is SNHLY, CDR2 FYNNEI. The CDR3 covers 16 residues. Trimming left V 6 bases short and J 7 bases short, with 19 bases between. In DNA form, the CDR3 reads TGTGCCAGCAGGAAAACAGGGAGTGGGGAGAATTCACCCCTCCACTTT. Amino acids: CASRKTGSGENSPLHF.

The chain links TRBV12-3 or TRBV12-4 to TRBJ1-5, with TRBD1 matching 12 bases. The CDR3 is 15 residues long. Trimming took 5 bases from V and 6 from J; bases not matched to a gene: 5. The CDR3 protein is CASSTGTGGFQPQHF. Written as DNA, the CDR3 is TGTGCCAGCAGTACCGGGACAGGGGGCTTTCAGCCCCAGCATTTT.

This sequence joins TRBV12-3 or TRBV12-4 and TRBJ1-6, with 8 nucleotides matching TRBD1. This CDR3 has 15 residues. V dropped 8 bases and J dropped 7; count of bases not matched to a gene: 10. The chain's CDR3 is CASASRTGHNSPLHF. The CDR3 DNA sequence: TGTGCCAGCGCATCTCGGACAGGGCACAATTCACCCCTCCACTTT.

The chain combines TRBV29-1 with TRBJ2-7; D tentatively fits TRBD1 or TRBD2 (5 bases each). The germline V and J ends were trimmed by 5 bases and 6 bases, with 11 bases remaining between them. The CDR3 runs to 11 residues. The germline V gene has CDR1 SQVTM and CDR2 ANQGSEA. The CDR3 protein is CSVLVGTEQYV. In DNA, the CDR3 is TGCAGCGTTCTCGTAGGGACCGAGCAGTACGTC.

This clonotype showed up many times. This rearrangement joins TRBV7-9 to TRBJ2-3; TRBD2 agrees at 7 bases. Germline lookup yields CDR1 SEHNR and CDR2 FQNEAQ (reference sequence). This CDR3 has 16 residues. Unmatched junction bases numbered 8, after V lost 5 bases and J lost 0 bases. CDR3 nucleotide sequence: TGTGCCAGCAGCAAGATCCGGGGAGGGAGCACAGATACGCAGTATTTT. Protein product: CASSKIRGGSTDTQYF. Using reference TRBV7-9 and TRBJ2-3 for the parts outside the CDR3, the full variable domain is DTGVSQNPRHKITKRGQNVTFRCDPISEHNRLYWYRQTLGQGPEFLTYFQNEAQLEKSRLLSDRFSAERPKGSFSTLEIQRTEQGDSAMYLCASSKIRGGSTDTQYFGPGTRLTVL.

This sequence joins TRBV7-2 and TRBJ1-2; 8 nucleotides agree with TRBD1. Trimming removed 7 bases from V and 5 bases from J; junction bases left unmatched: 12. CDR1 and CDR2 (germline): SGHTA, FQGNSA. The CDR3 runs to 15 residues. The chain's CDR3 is CASTPALGTGYGYTF. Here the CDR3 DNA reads TGTGCCAGCACCCCTGCTTTGGGGACAGGATATGGCTACACCTTC.

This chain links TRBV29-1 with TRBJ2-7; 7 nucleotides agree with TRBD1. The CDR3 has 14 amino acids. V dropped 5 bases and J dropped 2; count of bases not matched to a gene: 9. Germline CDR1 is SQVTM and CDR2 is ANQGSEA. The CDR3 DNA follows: TGCAGCGTTCTTTCCCGGGACAGAACCTACGAGCAGTACTTC. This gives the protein CSVLSRDRTYEQYF.

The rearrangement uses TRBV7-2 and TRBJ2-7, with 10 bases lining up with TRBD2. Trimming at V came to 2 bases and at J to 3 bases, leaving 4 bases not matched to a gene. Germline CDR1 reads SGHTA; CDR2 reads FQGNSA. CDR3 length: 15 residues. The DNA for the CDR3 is TGTGCCAGCAGCTTACTTGCTAGCGGGAGCTACGAGCAGTACGTC. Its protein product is CASSLLASGSYEQYV.